A selection of T cell receptor beta chains follows, all from one sample in a study of T cell responses to AZD1222 COVID-19 vaccine. The assay was immunoSEQ multiplex PCR, and TCRdb's table has in-frame clones only and misses some. The data show about 130,000 clones, approximately 85% seen once. The sample was peripheral blood, taken 28 days after the second AZD1222 dose. Source of these receptors: an adult who received the AZD1222 COVID-19 vaccine. The CDR3 runs from the conserved cysteine through the conserved F or W. D genes are given only for firm matches. Some rows mark clone size as missing; the rest say once, few, many or name a class of expanded clone.

J gene: TRBJ2-1; V gene: TRBV11-3; D gene: NA; clone size: NA; CDR3 protein: CASSYFAQNNEQFF; CDR3 DNA: TGTGCCAGCAGCTACTTTGCACAGAACAATGAGCAGTTCTTC
J gene: TRBJ2-6; V gene: TRBV5-6; D gene: TRBD1; clone size: NA; CDR3 protein: CASSSYGTGLLSGANVLTF; CDR3 DNA: TGTGCCAGCAGCTCGTATGGGACAGGGCTCCTCTCTGGGGCCAACGTCCTGACTTTC
J gene: TRBJ1-1; V gene: TRBV19; D gene: NA; clone size: once; CDR3 protein: CASRKRSGTYTEAFF; CDR3 DNA: TGTGCCAGTAGGAAGAGGTCGGGTACCTACACTGAAGCTTTCTTT
J gene: TRBJ1-5; V gene: TRBV29-1; D gene: NA; clone size: NA; CDR3 protein: CSVAGGSNQPQHF; CDR3 DNA: TGCAGCGTTGCCGGGGGTAGCAATCAGCCCCAGCATTTT
J gene: TRBJ2-7; V gene: TRBV7-2; D gene: NA; clone size: NA; CDR3 protein: CASSKDTYEQYF; CDR3 DNA: TGTGCCAGCAGCAAGGACACCTACGAGCAGTACTTC
J gene: TRBJ2-3; V gene: TRBV19; D gene: TRBD1; clone size: once; CDR3 protein: CASSIGTGGGADTQYF; CDR3 DNA: TGTGCCAGTAGTATCGGGACAGGGGGCGGCGCAGATACGCAGTATTTT
J gene: TRBJ1-6; V gene: TRBV5-1; D gene: NA; clone size: NA; CDR3 protein: CASSLAPGLNSPLHF; CDR3 DNA: TGCGCCAGCAGCTTGGCCCCAGGTCTTAATTCACCCCTCCACTTT
J gene: TRBJ1-1; V gene: TRBV25-1; D gene: TRBD1; clone size: NA; CDR3 protein: CAPPDRGQGESTEAFF; CDR3 DNA: TGTGCCCCACCTGACAGGGGGCAGGGAGAGAGCACTGAAGCTTTCTTT
J gene: TRBJ2-3; V gene: TRBV7-6; D gene: NA; clone size: once; CDR3 protein: CASSLPGLLPDTQYF; CDR3 DNA: TGTGCCAGCAGCTTACCGGGACTTCTCCCAGATACGCAGTATTTT
J gene: TRBJ2-2; V gene: TRBV3-1/TRBV3-2; D gene: TRBD1; clone size: NA; CDR3 protein: CASFQRGGQANTEELFF; CDR3 DNA: TGTGCCAGCTTCCAAAGAGGGGGACAGGCGAACACCGAGGAGCTGTTTTTT
J gene: TRBJ1-5; V gene: TRBV19; D gene: TRBD1; clone size: NA; CDR3 protein: CASSGGTGRSLPQHF; CDR3 DNA: TGTGCCAGTAGTGGTGGGACAGGAAGGTCTCTGCCCCAGCATTTT
J gene: TRBJ1-1; V gene: TRBV18; D gene: NA; clone size: NA; CDR3 protein: CASSQDLAQQEAFF; CDR3 DNA: TGTGCCAGCTCACAAGACCTGGCCCAGCAGGAAGCTTTCTTT
J gene: TRBJ1-5; V gene: TRBV28; D gene: NA; clone size: NA; CDR3 protein: CASSPPRGSQPQHF; CDR3 DNA: TGTGCCAGCAGTCCACCCCGGGGGAGTCAGCCCCAGCATTTT
J gene: TRBJ1-5; V gene: TRBV30; D gene: NA; clone size: NA; CDR3 protein: CAWSPGAVGNQPQHF; CDR3 DNA: TGTGCCTGGAGTCCTGGGGCGGTCGGCAATCAGCCCCAGCATTTT
J gene: TRBJ2-5; V gene: TRBV9; D gene: NA; clone size: NA; CDR3 protein: CASSGYFQETQYF; CDR3 DNA: TGTGCCAGCAGCGGTTACTTTCAAGAGACCCAGTACTTC
J gene: TRBJ2-1; V gene: TRBV19; D gene: TRBD2; clone size: NA; CDR3 protein: CATSLAAAYNEQFF; CDR3 DNA: TGTGCCACCAGCCTAGCGGCGGCCTACAATGAGCAGTTCTTC
J gene: TRBJ1-1; V gene: TRBV5-1; D gene: TRBD1; clone size: NA; CDR3 protein: CASRQTGTGDTEAFF; CDR3 DNA: TGCGCCAGCAGACAAACCGGGACAGGGGACACTGAAGCTTTCTTT
J gene: TRBJ2-7; V gene: TRBV6-5; D gene: NA; clone size: NA; CDR3 protein: CASSPTSYEQYF; CDR3 DNA: TGTGCCAGCAGCCCCACCTCCTACGAGCAGTACTTC
J gene: TRBJ2-7; V gene: TRBV5-1; D gene: NA; clone size: NA; CDR3 protein: CASSLAGSPYEQYF; CDR3 DNA: TGCGCCAGCAGCTTGGCGGGCTCACCCTACGAGCAGTACTTC
J gene: TRBJ1-4; V gene: TRBV27; D gene: NA; clone size: NA; CDR3 protein: CASSPGPPNEKLFF; CDR3 DNA: TGTGCCAGCAGCCCCGGGCCCCCTAATGAAAAACTGTTTTTT
J gene: TRBJ2-1; V gene: TRBV7-8; D gene: NA; clone size: once; CDR3 protein: CASSLELVSSYNEQFF; CDR3 DNA: TGTGCCAGCAGCTTAGAGTTGGTTAGCTCCTACAATGAGCAGTTCTTC
J gene: TRBJ1-2; V gene: TRBV3-1/TRBV3-2; D gene: TRBD1; clone size: NA; CDR3 protein: CASSQGTTGTGYGYTF; CDR3 DNA: TGTGCCAGCAGCCAAGGAACGACCGGGACAGGGTATGGCTACACCTTC
J gene: TRBJ1-6; V gene: TRBV28; D gene: NA; clone size: NA; CDR3 protein: CASSPLWAFGHNSPLHF; CDR3 DNA: TGTGCCAGCTCCCCTCTTTGGGCCTTCGGACATAATTCACCCCTCCACTTT
J gene: TRBJ2-2; V gene: TRBV5-1; D gene: NA; clone size: NA; CDR3 protein: CASSLGTPNTGELFF; CDR3 DNA: TGCGCCAGCAGCCTAGGGACTCCCAACACCGGGGAGCTGTTTTTT
J gene: TRBJ2-3; V gene: TRBV7-3; D gene: NA; clone size: NA; CDR3 protein: CASSSGTHATDTQYF; CDR3 DNA: TGTGCCAGCAGCTCCGGGACACATGCGACAGATACGCAGTATTTT
J gene: TRBJ2-7; V gene: TRBV29-1; D gene: NA; clone size: NA; CDR3 protein: CSVNWGSGSYEQYF; CDR3 DNA: TGCAGCGTGAACTGGGGCTCTGGCTCCTACGAGCAGTACTTC
J gene: TRBJ1-3; V gene: TRBV3-1/TRBV3-2; D gene: NA; clone size: NA; CDR3 protein: CASSQVLDLSGNTIYF; CDR3 DNA: TGTGCCAGCAGCCAAGTTCTGGACCTCTCTGGAAACACCATATATTTT
J gene: TRBJ2-3; V gene: TRBV19; D gene: NA; clone size: NA; CDR3 protein: CATSGAGGTDTQYF; CDR3 DNA: TGTGCCACCTCTGGGGCCGGGGGCACAGATACGCAGTATTTT
J gene: TRBJ1-5; V gene: TRBV28; D gene: NA; clone size: NA; CDR3 protein: CASSFIQLDYSNQPQHF; CDR3 DNA: TGTGCCAGCAGTTTTATACAGCTAGATTATAGCAATCAGCCCCAGCATTTT
J gene: TRBJ1-4; V gene: TRBV19; D gene: TRBD1; clone size: NA; CDR3 protein: CASEDRVATNEKLFF; CDR3 DNA: TGTGCCAGTGAGGACAGGGTTGCAACTAATGAAAAACTGTTTTTT
J gene: TRBJ1-6; V gene: TRBV2; D gene: NA; clone size: few; CDR3 protein: CASMAAHNSPLHF; CDR3 DNA: TGTGCCAGCATGGCAGCACATAATTCACCCCTCCACTTT
J gene: TRBJ1-4; V gene: TRBV2; D gene: NA; clone size: NA; CDR3 protein: CASRGPSGGEKLFF; CDR3 DNA: TGTGCCAGCAGAGGGCCCAGTGGGGGCGAAAAACTGTTTTTT
J gene: TRBJ2-1; V gene: TRBV4-3; D gene: NA; clone size: once; CDR3 protein: CASSQDLRDEQFF; CDR3 DNA: TGCGCCAGCAGCCAAGATCTAAGGGATGAGCAGTTCTTC
J gene: TRBJ1-1; V gene: TRBV11-3; D gene: NA; clone size: NA; CDR3 protein: CASSLVGGRLNTEAFF; CDR3 DNA: TGTGCCAGCAGCTTAGTAGGGGGGAGGCTGAACACTGAAGCTTTCTTT
J gene: TRBJ1-4; V gene: TRBV6-5; D gene: TRBD1; clone size: NA; CDR3 protein: CASRPGQTNEKLFF; CDR3 DNA: TGTGCCAGCAGGCCGGGACAGACTAATGAAAAACTGTTTTTT
J gene: TRBJ2-3; V gene: TRBV6-2/TRBV6-3; D gene: TRBD2; clone size: NA; CDR3 protein: CASSYHPLADLKYF; CDR3 DNA: TGTGCCAGCAGTTACCATCCGCTAGCGGATCTTAAGTATTTT
J gene: TRBJ1-4; V gene: TRBV30; D gene: NA; clone size: NA; CDR3 protein: CAWSYPGTSNEKLFF; CDR3 DNA: TGTGCCTGGTCTTATCCGGGAACCAGCAATGAAAAACTGTTTTTT
J gene: TRBJ1-4; V gene: TRBV7-8; D gene: NA; clone size: NA; CDR3 protein: CASSPTDLVNEKLFF; CDR3 DNA: TGTGCCAGCAGCCCGACAGATCTCGTGAATGAAAAACTGTTTTTT
J gene: TRBJ1-5; V gene: TRBV28; D gene: NA; clone size: NA; CDR3 protein: CASSVGGRSNQPQHF; CDR3 DNA: TGTGCCAGCAGTGTCGGGGGTAGGAGCAATCAGCCCCAGCATTTT
J gene: TRBJ2-1; V gene: TRBV6-5; D gene: TRBD1; clone size: NA; CDR3 protein: CASLPGQGYNEQFF; CDR3 DNA: TGTGCCAGCCTGCCGGGACAGGGATACAATGAGCAGTTCTTC
J gene: TRBJ1-3; V gene: TRBV6-5; D gene: NA; clone size: NA; CDR3 protein: CASSYSGVSSGNTIYF; CDR3 DNA: TGTGCCAGCAGTTACTCTGGCGTATCTTCTGGAAACACCATATATTTT
J gene: TRBJ1-1; V gene: TRBV5-1; D gene: TRBD1; clone size: NA; CDR3 protein: CASSTEGAPAFF; CDR3 DNA: TGCGCCAGCAGCACCGAGGGGGCGCCAGCTTTCTTT
J gene: TRBJ1-1; V gene: TRBV28; D gene: TRBD1; clone size: NA; CDR3 protein: CASSLPGQGAFF; CDR3 DNA: TGTGCCAGCAGCCTCCCGGGACAGGGAGCTTTCTTT
J gene: TRBJ2-7; V gene: TRBV11-3; D gene: TRBD1; clone size: NA; CDR3 protein: CASSSDREPYEQYF; CDR3 DNA: TGTGCCAGCAGCTCGGACAGGGAACCGTACGAGCAGTACTTC
J gene: TRBJ1-4; V gene: TRBV30; D gene: TRBD1; clone size: NA; CDR3 protein: CACSGQGFYEKLFF; CDR3 DNA: TGTGCCTGCTCCGGACAGGGTTTTTATGAAAAACTGTTTTTT
J gene: TRBJ1-1; V gene: TRBV28; D gene: NA; clone size: NA; CDR3 protein: CASSLGGSKDTEAFF; CDR3 DNA: TGTGCCAGCAGTTTAGGGGGCAGCAAAGACACTGAAGCTTTCTTT
J gene: TRBJ2-7; V gene: TRBV2; D gene: NA; clone size: NA; CDR3 protein: CASTTWASSYEQYF; CDR3 DNA: TGTGCCAGCACCACCTGGGCCTCCTCCTACGAGCAGTACTTC
J gene: TRBJ2-2; V gene: TRBV6-4; D gene: NA; clone size: NA; CDR3 protein: CASSPGTVDTGELFF; CDR3 DNA: TGTGCCAGCAGTCCCGGTACAGTCGACACCGGGGAGCTGTTTTTT
J gene: TRBJ2-7; V gene: TRBV7-2; D gene: NA; clone size: NA; CDR3 protein: CASSLDASYEQYF; CDR3 DNA: TGTGCCAGCAGCTTAGATGCCTCCTACGAGCAGTACTTC
J gene: TRBJ1-4; V gene: TRBV30; D gene: TRBD1; clone size: NA; CDR3 protein: CAWSVGPSGGRGELFF; CDR3 DNA: TGTGCCTGGAGTGTGGGGCCCTCAGGGGGTAGGGGAGAACTGTTTTTT
J gene: TRBJ1-1; V gene: TRBV19; D gene: NA; clone size: NA; CDR3 protein: CASSIGQNTEAFF; CDR3 DNA: TGTGCCAGTAGTATCGGGCAGAACACTGAAGCTTTCTTT
J gene: TRBJ1-1; V gene: TRBV12-3/TRBV12-4; D gene: NA; clone size: NA; CDR3 protein: CASNEGSGPEAFF; CDR3 DNA: TGTGCCAGCAACGAGGGATCTGGTCCTGAAGCTTTCTTT
J gene: TRBJ2-5; V gene: TRBV18; D gene: NA; clone size: NA; CDR3 protein: CASSPAAGPQETQYF; CDR3 DNA: TGTGCCAGCTCACCAGCAGCCGGGCCGCAAGAGACCCAGTACTTC
J gene: TRBJ1-2; V gene: TRBV28; D gene: TRBD1; clone size: NA; CDR3 protein: CASSRQGTVGYTF; CDR3 DNA: TGTGCCAGCAGTCGACAGGGGACGGTTGGCTACACCTTC
J gene: TRBJ1-2; V gene: TRBV7-9; D gene: NA; clone size: NA; CDR3 protein: CASSLNYYGYTF; CDR3 DNA: TGTGCCAGCAGCCTTAACTACTATGGCTACACCTTC
J gene: TRBJ2-1; V gene: TRBV10-3; D gene: TRBD1; clone size: once; CDR3 protein: CAISLNTGGGGNEQFF; CDR3 DNA: TGTGCCATCAGCCTAAACACAGGGGGTGGGGGCAATGAGCAGTTCTTC
J gene: TRBJ2-1; V gene: TRBV4-2; D gene: NA; clone size: NA; CDR3 protein: CASSQSTGIYNEQFF; CDR3 DNA: TGTGCCAGCAGCCAATCAACGGGGATCTACAATGAGCAGTTCTTC
J gene: TRBJ1-2; V gene: TRBV5-4; D gene: NA; clone size: once; CDR3 protein: CASSQPLVGGYTF; CDR3 DNA: TGTGCCAGCAGCCAACCCTTAGTAGGCGGCTACACCTTC
J gene: TRBJ1-2; V gene: TRBV5-1; D gene: TRBD1; clone size: NA; CDR3 protein: CASSLGTGGHYNYGYTF; CDR3 DNA: TGCGCCAGCAGCTTAGGGACAGGGGGCCATTATAACTATGGCTACACCTTC
J gene: TRBJ2-3; V gene: TRBV7-9; D gene: TRBD1; clone size: NA; CDR3 protein: CASSSRDRYADTQYF; CDR3 DNA: TGTGCCAGCAGCTCCCGGGACAGGTACGCAGATACGCAGTATTTT